This T cell receptor (beta chain) was sequenced in a study of blood T cell repertoires in COVID-19. Study information: The United States, Italy and Spain were the sources of the acute and convalescent COVID-19 samples. The analysed material was cDNA or gDNA that came from T cells, B-cell-depleted T cells, or PBMCs.

The authors' processing: Reference gene primer amplification in the assay estimated nucleated cell counts. This table comes from immunoSEQ multiplex PCR, and its TCRdb copy is limited to in-frame clones, with some not included. Clone size and the V and J calls come from that table; the DNA yielded D and trimming. In the table there are under 95,000 clones, 70% to 85% of which are singletons. Trimming stripped 2 bases from V and 1 base from J, with 10 bases between. The CDR3 is 14 amino acids. The germline CDR1 and CDR2 sequences are SGHNT and YYREEE (reference sequence). The chain has TRBV5-4 and TRBJ2-7, with TRBD1 as a possible D gene (6 bases). The TCR was taken from a woman over 75 with COVID-19, enrolled during active disease. The sequenced sample consisted of peripheral blood. The CDR3 here is CASSFRDKSYEQYF. In nucleotides, the CDR3 is TGTGCCAGCAGCTTCCGGGACAAGTCCTACGAGCAGTACTTC.